This is a list of T cell receptor beta chains from one sample in a study of blood T cell repertoires in COVID-19. Sequencing was performed with immunoSEQ multiplex PCR; in TCRdb, only in-frame clones are kept and a portion is missing. The table has over 250,000 clones, 86% seen once. Sample: PBMCs or T cells enriched from blood (not recorded which). All receptors derive from a woman under 30 who had recovered from COVID-19. CDR3s include the opening cysteine and the closing phenylalanine or tryptophan. Each record gives: J gene, V gene, clone size, CDR3 protein. Part of the rows lack a size; the others show once, few, many or a class for expanded clones.

>TRBJ2-1|TRBV5-1|once
CASSPDPGQGRNEQFF
>TRBJ1-6|TRBV5-1|few
CASSPSGQIYNSPLHF
>TRBJ2-5|TRBV3-1/TRBV3-2|-
CASSQDLAGEETQYF
>TRBJ2-2|TRBV12-3/TRBV12-4|-
CASSSGSGELFF
>TRBJ1-6|TRBV27|few
CASSFSGTGDVRGSPLHF
>TRBJ1-4|TRBV3-1/TRBV3-2|-
CASSLTWGGGEKLFF
>TRBJ2-1|TRBV9|once
CASSLPLGREGKNEQFF
>TRBJ2-7|TRBV28|-
CASSSTGQGLPYEQYF
>TRBJ2-2|TRBV5-1|-
CASSLDRGELFF
>TRBJ1-3|TRBV5-4|few
CASSLGGRGNTIYF
>TRBJ2-1|TRBV5-1|-
CASSSGLAGGFTYNEQFF
>TRBJ2-5|TRBV5-1|-
CASSSKGAQETQYF
>TRBJ1-2|TRBV30|-
CAWGDRGYGYTF
>TRBJ1-1|TRBV6-5|-
CASSPQGGDTEAFF
>TRBJ1-2|TRBV7-9|-
CASGGTGDGYGYTF
>TRBJ2-3|TRBV9|once
CASSPGTSVDTDTQYF
>TRBJ1-2|TRBV2|few
CASSTAVLLNGYTF
>TRBJ1-5|TRBV2|-
CASSDRTGTSNQPQHF
>TRBJ1-5|TRBV4-1|-
CASSQGTGGYQPQHF
>TRBJ2-1|TRBV5-1|-
CASSSPGTGGSSSGEQFF
>TRBJ2-7|TRBV27|-
CASSLNRGHSSYEQYF
>TRBJ2-7|TRBV5-1|-
CASSLDRAGNEQYF
>TRBJ2-7|TRBV12-3/TRBV12-4|-
CASSSTSLGQYF
>TRBJ1-3|TRBV5-1|once
CASSSQPGQANGNTIYF
>TRBJ1-1|TRBV19|-
CASSNLGGGVMNTEAFF
>TRBJ2-2|TRBV7-2|-
CASSLIPAGGNTGELFF
>TRBJ1-1|TRBV2|-
CASSDSTGIWGAFF
>TRBJ1-2|TRBV6-2/TRBV6-3|-
CASSPRENYGYTF
>TRBJ2-2|TRBV3-1/TRBV3-2|-
CASTLDRGPGELFF
>TRBJ1-2|TRBV19|-
CASSGPNYGYTF
>TRBJ2-1|TRBV12-5|-
CASGLKLAAPNEQFF
>TRBJ2-7|TRBV29-1|-
CSVVGGTSYEQYF
>TRBJ2-3|TRBV6-5|-
CASSNDPGLGTQYF
>TRBJ2-5|TRBV7-6|-
CASSETSLQETQYF
>TRBJ2-7|TRBV9|-
CASSAAAAENKEQYF
>TRBJ2-7|TRBV6-5|once
CASSLTAGGPYEQYF
>TRBJ1-2|TRBV28|-
CASSFRTENYGYTF
>TRBJ2-5|TRBV6-5|-
CATTGRVGQETQYF
>TRBJ2-3|TRBV4-3|-
CASSQDVAGGYTDTQYF
>TRBJ2-6|TRBV2|-
CASTPFGANVLTF
>TRBJ2-7|TRBV4-1|once
CASSQEPRENEQYF
>TRBJ1-1|TRBV5-1|-
CASSPGGATEAFF
>TRBJ2-1|TRBV5-1|once
CASSLVLAGGRPEQFF
>TRBJ1-1|TRBV5-1|-
CASSIDRGSDTEAFF
>TRBJ2-2|TRBV7-2|once
CASSPLAGPLGELFF
>TRBJ2-2|TRBV7-2|-
CASRQNTGELFF
>TRBJ2-2|TRBV6-5|once
CASQAPMDTGELFF